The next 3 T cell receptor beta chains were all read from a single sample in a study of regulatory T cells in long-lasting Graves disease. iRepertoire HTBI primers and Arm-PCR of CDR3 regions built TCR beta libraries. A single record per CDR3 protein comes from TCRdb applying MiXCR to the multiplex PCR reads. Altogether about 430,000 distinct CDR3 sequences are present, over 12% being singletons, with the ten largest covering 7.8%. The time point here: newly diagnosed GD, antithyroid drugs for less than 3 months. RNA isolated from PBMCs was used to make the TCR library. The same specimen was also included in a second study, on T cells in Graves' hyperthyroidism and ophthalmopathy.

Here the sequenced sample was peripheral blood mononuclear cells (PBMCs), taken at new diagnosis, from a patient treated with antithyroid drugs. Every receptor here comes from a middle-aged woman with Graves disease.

The chain's CDR3 is CASLAGGWDTEAFF. The CDR3, as DNA: TGTGCCAGCCTCGCCGGGGGCTGGGACACTGAAGCTTTCTTT. The gene calls are TRBV6-9 and TRBJ1-1, with D perhaps TRBD1 (6 bases). The germline V gene has CDR1 MNHGY and CDR2 SVAAGI. This CDR3 comprises 14 residues. Trimming took off 8 bases at V and 3 bases at J, with 16 bases between the two ends.

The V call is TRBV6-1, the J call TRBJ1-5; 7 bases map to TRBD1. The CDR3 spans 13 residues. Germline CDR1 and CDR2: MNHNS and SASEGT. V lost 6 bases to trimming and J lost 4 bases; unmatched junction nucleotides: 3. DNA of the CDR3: TGTGCCAGCAGGAAACAGGGGAATCAGCCCCAGCATTTT. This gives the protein CASRKQGNQPQHF.

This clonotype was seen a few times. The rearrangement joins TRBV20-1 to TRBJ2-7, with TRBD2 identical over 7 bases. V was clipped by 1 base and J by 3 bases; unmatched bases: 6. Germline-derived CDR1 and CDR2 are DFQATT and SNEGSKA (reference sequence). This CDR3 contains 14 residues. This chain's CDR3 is CSARATTSDYEQYF. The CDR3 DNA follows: TGCAGTGCTAGAGCTACCACTAGCGACTACGAGCAGTACTTC.